Each of the 14 T cell receptor beta chains below was sequenced from the same sample in a study of spatial heterogeneity in lung cancer. General study results and limits: Tumors with more nonsynonymous mutations had more expanded intratumoral alpha and beta TCRs.

Time point of the sample: sample taken at primary tumor resection. TCRdb passed the 5' RACE reads through MiXCR, listing each CDR3 protein once. The sample has approximately 18,000 distinct CDR3 sequences, 9.5% to 10% seen once; the top ten hold 20% to 25%. The antigens of these receptors remain unknown. The sample was lung tumor tissue, taken at surgery. Receptors were obtained from a female donor with early-stage non-small cell lung cancer.

Many counts were recorded for this clonotype. Being off target in a library aimed at alpha chains, this beta chain has a size of little meaning. The chain carries TRBV5-1 and TRBJ2-7; TRBD2 is a possible D gene (6 bases). Germline V gives CDR1 SGHRS, CDR2 YFSETQ. This CDR3 is 14 amino acids long. Trimming took off 4 bases at V and 2 bases at J, with 13 bases between the two ends. The DNA for the CDR3 is TGCGCCAGCAGCGGAGGCGGGGAACCCTACGAGCAGTACTTC. Translation gives CASSGGGEPYEQYF.

About this clonotype itself: The size of this beta chain means little, since it is a stray read in a library made for alpha chains. V gene TRBV7-2 combines with J gene TRBJ1-1; the D is unclear. From germline, CDR1 is SGHTA and CDR2 FQGNSA. V was pared by 0 bases and J by 1 base, with 6 bases between. There are 14 residues in the CDR3. In DNA form, the CDR3 reads TGTGCCAGCAGCTTAGCATCTACGAACACTGAAGCTTTCTTT. Amino acids: CASSLASTNTEAFF.

This clonotype came up many times. In a library made to pick up alpha chains, this beta chain is a stray read with a size that means little. The rearrangement uses TRBV6-1 and TRBJ1-5, with D uncertain. The ends were cut back, 6 bases at V and 7 bases at J, with 13 bases in the middle. The CDR3 is 13 residues long. Germline V gene data show CDR1 as MNHNS and CDR2 as SASEGT. The CDR3 DNA reads as TGTGCCAGCAGCCTTGACGGACGACAGCCCCAGCATTTT. Amino acid sequence: CASSLDGRQPQHF.

Notes on this clonotype: This beta chain is off target for a library built for alpha chains, so its abundance means little. This chain joins TRBV4-3 and TRBJ2-3; the D gene could be TRBD1 or TRBD2 (6 bases each). V was shortened by 4 bases and J by 5 bases, with 19 bases between the two germline ends. This CDR3 has 16 residues. CDR1 and CDR2 from the germline V gene are LGHNA and YSLEER. The CDR3 DNA sequence: TGCGCCAGCAGCCGTATAAAGGGGGGCGCGAAAGATACGCAGTATTTT. The encoded protein is CASSRIKGGAKDTQYF.

This clonotype was observed at least ten times. The library was designed around alpha chains, so this beta chain is a stray read whose abundance carries little weight. This chain joins TRBV12-3 or TRBV12-4 and TRBJ2-1; 10 bases line up with TRBD2. There are 15 residues in the CDR3. V lost 6 bases, J lost 10 bases, and 12 bases stayed unmatched. CDR3 in amino acids: CASSPLQRGGQEQFF. The DNA of the CDR3 is TGTGCCAGCAGCCCGCTCCAGCGGGGGGGCCAGGAGCAGTTCTTC.

Ten or more counts support this clonotype. For a library built for alpha chains, this beta chain is a stray read; little rests on its size. The chain carries TRBV11-1 and TRBJ2-3; the match to TRBD1 covers 7 bases. The CDR3 runs to 14 residues. After removal of 7 bases from V and 1 base from J, the junction contained 5 bases not matched to a gene. Germline CDR1 reads SGHAT; CDR2 reads FQDESV (reference sequence). The CDR3 here is CASTVDRGTDTQYF. In DNA, the CDR3 is TGTGCCAGCACCGTAGACAGGGGCACAGATACGCAGTATTTT. The full variable domain, in which reference TRBV11-1 and TRBJ2-3 provide the parts outside the CDR3, is EAEVAQSPRYKITEKSQAVAFWCDPISGHATLYWYRQILGQGPELLVQFQDESVVDDSQLPKDRFSAERLKGVDSTLKIQPAELGDSAMYLCASTVDRGTDTQYFGPGTRLTVL.

Regarding this clonotype: As an off-target read in a library built for alpha chains, this beta chain has a frequency of little significance. The CDR3 nucleotides read TGTGCCAGCAGCTTAGCCAGCTCGACGGGGTCCGGGGAGCTGTTTTTT. It specifies CASSLASSTGSGELFF. The rearrangement uses TRBV11-2 and TRBJ2-2; perhaps TRBD2 as D (5 bases). V lost 1 base, J lost 6 bases, and 15 bases lay in between. This CDR3 region has 16 residues. Germline V gene sequence: CDR1 SGHAT, CDR2 FQNNGV.

Remarks on this clonotype: Since it is a stray read in a library aimed at alpha chains, this beta chain has a size that is not meaningful. The chain couples TRBV10-3 to TRBJ2-7, with D perhaps assigned TRBD1 or TRBD2 (6 bases each). The germline V and J ends were trimmed by 6 bases and 6 bases, with 18 bases remaining between them. CDR1 and CDR2 (germline): ENHRY, SYGVKD. This CDR3 has 14 amino acids. CDR3: CAIRGNEGGGEQYF. The CDR3 DNA is TGTGCCATCAGGGGCAACGAGGGGGGCGGCGAGCAGTACTTC.

This clonotype has only a few counts. A library prepared for alpha chains yielded this beta chain as an off-target read; its size is of little meaning. J is TRBJ2-1 and V is TRBV5-1; D not resolved. Trimming cost V 0 bases and J 5 bases, with 12 bases left between them. This CDR3 has 15 amino acids. Germline CDR1 and CDR2: SGHRS and YFSETQ. CDR3 coding DNA: TGCGCCAGCAGCTTGGGGGCCTCCCTCAACAATGAGCAGTTCTTC. Protein product: CASSLGASLNNEQFF.

This clonotype was found many times. A library made for alpha chains picked up this beta chain off target, so its size means little. The genes are TRBV20-1 and TRBJ2-1; D remains unclear. There are 13 residues in the CDR3. The germline CDR1 and CDR2 sequences are DFQATT and SNEGSKA (reference sequence). V lost 2 bases and J lost 4, with 9 bases in between. CDR3 in amino acids: CSARIRLYNEQFF. The CDR3 coding sequence is TGCAGTGCTAGAATCCGCCTTTACAATGAGCAGTTCTTC.

Only a few counts were recorded for this clonotype. This beta chain represents an off-target read in a library built for alpha chains; its size is of limited meaning. The gene calls are TRBV7-8 and TRBJ1-5; D gene ambiguous. The ends were cut back, 2 bases at V and 6 bases at J, with 11 bases in the middle. The CDR3 spans 14 residues. Germline CDR1 SGHVS, CDR2 FQNEAQ. The chain's CDR3 is CASSLPRFGQPQHF. The CDR3 DNA follows: TGTGCCAGCAGCTTACCACGCTTCGGTCAGCCCCAGCATTTT.

This clonotype came up a few times. This beta chain was picked up by a library intended for alpha chains and is off target, so its count carries little meaning. CDR3 sequence (DNA): TGCAGTGCTAGAGATTCTGGACGGGGGGGTCGATATACGCAGTATTTT. Amino acid sequence: CSARDSGRGGRYTQYF. The rearrangement uses TRBV20-1 and TRBJ2-3, with 8 positions matching TRBD2. V shed 0 bases and J 7 bases; nucleotides not matched to a gene: 12. Germline V gives CDR1 DFQATT, CDR2 SNEGSKA (reference sequence). The CDR3 has 16 amino acids.

Comment on this clonotype: This beta chain slipped into a library made for alpha chains as a stray read, so its size is not meaningful. The rearrangement joins TRBV9 to TRBJ2-1; D is perhaps TRBD1 (6 bases). The CDR3 has 16 residues. The germline CDR1 and CDR2 sequences are SGDLS and YYNGEE. Trimming removed 0 bases at V and 5 bases at J, with 15 bases between. Here the CDR3 reads CASSVVGQGRDNEQFF. In DNA, the CDR3 is TGTGCCAGCAGCGTAGTAGGGCAGGGGCGGGACAATGAGCAGTTCTTC.

This clonotype occurred many times. This beta chain is an unintended read in a library built for alpha chains; its size means little. The rearrangement joins TRBV14 to TRBJ2-7, with D hard to call. Germline loops: CDR1 SGHDN, CDR2 FVKESK. The CDR3 is 14 residues long. V lost 2 bases to trimming and J lost 1 base, with 9 bases between them. CDR3 residues: CASSQLGSSYEQYF. CDR3 DNA: TGTGCCAGCAGCCAACTTGGGTCTTCCTACGAGCAGTACTTC.